This T cell receptor beta chain was obtained from a study of T cell responses to AZD1222 COVID-19 vaccine. The study's findings and limits: Donors skewed white British and female; clonal diversity was possibly underestimated. Samples come after the peak T cell response, not at day 14. Spike-wide coverage was observed for vaccine-associated CD4 TCRs, with dominant responses at 160-218 and 743-854. Unmutated regions of variants are reportedly targeted by nearly half of spike-specific TCRs.

Clones were sequenced by immunoSEQ multiplex PCR, and TCRdb holds only the in-frame ones, with some missing. The profile shows about 140,000 clones, 93% of them singletons. As concerns this clone: Its cognate antigen is unknown.

The ends were cut back, 5 bases at V and 4 bases at J, with 10 bases in the middle. Germline-derived CDR1 and CDR2 are LNHDA and SQIVND (reference sequence). The CDR3 has 13 amino acids. The input for sequencing was peripheral blood, taken on day 0 of MenACWY control vaccination. The sequence was obtained from an adult in good health. The chain has TRBV19 and TRBJ2-3; D remains ambiguous. This chain's CDR3 is CASSGRIPDTQYF. CDR3 nucleotide sequence: TGTGCCAGTAGTGGACGGATACCAGATACGCAGTATTTT.